The rows below give T cell receptor beta chains drawn from one sample of a study of early T cells in non-severe SARS-CoV-2 infection. TCRdb independently ran MiXCR on the 5' RACE reads; one entry per CDR3 protein. Counted here are nearly 90,000 distinct CDR3 sequences, about an eighth occurring once; the ten biggest clones make up about 7.5%. Input material: whole blood. The receptor set was obtained from an adult who was a healthcare worker with PCR-confirmed SARS-CoV-2 infection or an uninfected control (not recorded which). CDR3s include the opening cysteine and the closing phenylalanine or tryptophan. Fields, in order: clone size, J gene, D gene, V gene, CDR3 DNA, CDR3 protein. A D gene is named only where the DNA matches it firmly. Clone size is given for some rows only: seen once, a few or many times, or a class if the clone is expanded.

clone_size: NA; j_call: TRBJ2-7; d_call: TRBD2; v_call: TRBV7-2; cdr3_nt: TGTGCCAGCAGCTTAACAAGCGGGAGCACCCACGAGCAGTACTTC; cdr3_aa: CASSLTSGSTHEQYF
clone_size: many; j_call: TRBJ2-2; d_call: NA; v_call: TRBV6-5; cdr3_nt: TGTGCCAGCAGTTTCGGGGCAGGGGCTAACACCGGGGAGCTGTTTTTT; cdr3_aa: CASSFGAGANTGELFF
clone_size: NA; j_call: TRBJ1-5; d_call: NA; v_call: TRBV6-6; cdr3_nt: TGTGCCAGCAGTTACTCGGCGCCTAGCAATCAGCCCCAGCATTTT; cdr3_aa: CASSYSAPSNQPQHF
clone_size: few; j_call: TRBJ2-1; d_call: NA; v_call: TRBV2; cdr3_nt: TGTGCCAGCAAGGGGGGGTACAATGAGCAGTTCTTC; cdr3_aa: CASKGGYNEQFF
clone_size: NA; j_call: TRBJ2-7; d_call: NA; v_call: TRBV5-6; cdr3_nt: TGTGCCAGCAGCATGTGGACGTCGGCGAGTTTATCGTACGAGCAGTACTTC; cdr3_aa: CASSMWTSASLSYEQYF
clone_size: few; j_call: TRBJ2-1; d_call: NA; v_call: TRBV29-1; cdr3_nt: TGCAGTGAACGAACCAACAATGAGCAGTTCTTC; cdr3_aa: CSERTNNEQFF
clone_size: few; j_call: TRBJ2-6; d_call: NA; v_call: TRBV3-1; cdr3_nt: TGTGCCAGCAGCTACCGGTTTGCGGGGACCTCTGGGGCCAACGTCCTGACTTTC; cdr3_aa: CASSYRFAGTSGANVLTF
clone_size: few; j_call: TRBJ2-2; d_call: NA; v_call: TRBV20-1; cdr3_nt: TGCAGTGCTAGACCAAGGGGGTCGAACACCGGGGAGCTGTTTTTT; cdr3_aa: CSARPRGSNTGELFF
clone_size: many; j_call: TRBJ2-5; d_call: NA; v_call: TRBV7-6; cdr3_nt: TGTGCCAGCAGCTTAGGTCCGGAGACCCAGTACTTC; cdr3_aa: CASSLGPETQYF
clone_size: many; j_call: TRBJ2-7; d_call: TRBD1; v_call: TRBV7-9; cdr3_nt: TGTGCCAGCAGCCTAGGGACAGGGAGTACCGAGCAGTACTTC; cdr3_aa: CASSLGTGSTEQYF
clone_size: NA; j_call: TRBJ2-1; d_call: NA; v_call: TRBV7-9; cdr3_nt: TGTGCCAGCAGTTACGACTTGGATTTTTACAATGAGCAGTTCTTC; cdr3_aa: CASSYDLDFYNEQFF